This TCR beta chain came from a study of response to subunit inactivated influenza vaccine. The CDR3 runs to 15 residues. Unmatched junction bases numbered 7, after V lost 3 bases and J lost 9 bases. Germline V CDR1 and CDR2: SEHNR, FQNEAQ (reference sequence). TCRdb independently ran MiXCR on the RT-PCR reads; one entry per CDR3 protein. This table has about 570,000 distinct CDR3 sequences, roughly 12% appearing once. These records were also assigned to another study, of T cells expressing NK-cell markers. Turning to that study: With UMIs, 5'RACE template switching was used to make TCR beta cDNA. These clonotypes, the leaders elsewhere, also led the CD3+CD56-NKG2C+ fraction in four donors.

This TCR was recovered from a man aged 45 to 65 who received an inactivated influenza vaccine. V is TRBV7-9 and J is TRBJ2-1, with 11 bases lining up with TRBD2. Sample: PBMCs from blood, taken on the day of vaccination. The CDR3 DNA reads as TGTGCCAGCAGCTTTCCCACCCTAGCGGGAGGTGAGCAGTTCTTC. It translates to CASSFPTLAGGEQFF.